This is a list of T cell receptor beta chains from one sample in a study of blood T cell repertoires in COVID-19. TCRdb's copy holds only in-frame clones and misses some; the assay was immunoSEQ multiplex PCR. This table has 100,000 to 120,000 clones, 80% to 90% appearing once. What was sequenced was peripheral blood. The receptors derive from a woman in her fifties or sixties with acute or convalescent COVID-19. The conserved cysteine and the conserved F or W are not part of the CDR3 here.

j_gene: TRBJ2-5
v_gene: TRBV5-1
CDR3aa: ASSLGASGGETQY

j_gene: TRBJ1-5
v_gene: TRBV30
CDR3aa: AWSVRGSGNQPQH

j_gene: TRBJ2-7
v_gene: TRBV30
CDR3aa: AWSQWLASEQY

j_gene: TRBJ2-5
v_gene: TRBV30
CDR3aa: AWSVGSERGTQY

j_gene: TRBJ2-7
v_gene: TRBV18
CDR3aa: ASSPPKGGGDFEQY

j_gene: TRBJ2-6
v_gene: TRBV2
CDR3aa: ASRATGAGANVLT

j_gene: TRBJ1-2
v_gene: TRBV15
CDR3aa: ATSRDRGGGYGYT

j_gene: TRBJ1-1
v_gene: TRBV9
CDR3aa: ASSVDRQRGTEAF

j_gene: TRBJ2-2
v_gene: TRBV5-4
CDR3aa: ASSPGTSGVNTGELF

j_gene: TRBJ1-5
v_gene: TRBV2
CDR3aa: ASSLQGIGQPQH

j_gene: TRBJ2-1
v_gene: TRBV6-5
CDR3aa: ASSPGTYNEQF

j_gene: TRBJ1-1
v_gene: TRBV19
CDR3aa: ASSIDDRGRGEAF

j_gene: TRBJ1-1
v_gene: TRBV18
CDR3aa: ASSPRGGTEAF

j_gene: TRBJ1-1
v_gene: TRBV27
CDR3aa: ASGRQGNTEAF

j_gene: TRBJ1-5
v_gene: TRBV6-1
CDR3aa: ASSDQMWDRDQH

j_gene: TRBJ2-5
v_gene: TRBV6-5
CDR3aa: ASSYGRLQETQY

j_gene: TRBJ2-7
v_gene: TRBV6-5
CDR3aa: ASSLWLGGYEQY

j_gene: TRBJ2-7
v_gene: TRBV7-6
CDR3aa: ASTTQGGGQGLEQY

j_gene: TRBJ2-7
v_gene: TRBV29-1
CDR3aa: SVEDWGQGGYEQY

j_gene: TRBJ1-5
v_gene: TRBV14
CDR3aa: ASSQDGYQPQH

j_gene: TRBJ1-4
v_gene: TRBV4-3
CDR3aa: ASSQDAAGANEKLF

j_gene: TRBJ2-7
v_gene: TRBV6-7
CDR3aa: ASSYSIAGGVREQY

j_gene: TRBJ2-7
v_gene: TRBV7-2
CDR3aa: ASSFTSVGEQY

j_gene: TRBJ1-2
v_gene: TRBV29-1
CDR3aa: SVEARMTGDYGYT

j_gene: TRBJ1-1
v_gene: TRBV6-5
CDR3aa: ATRQTGWNTEAF

j_gene: TRBJ2-1
v_gene: TRBV6-4
CDR3aa: ASSDSTSGGGNEQF

j_gene: TRBJ1-6
v_gene: TRBV19
CDR3aa: ASSIRGRSPLH

j_gene: TRBJ1-1
v_gene: TRBV4-1
CDR3aa: ASSLRQEYTEAF

j_gene: TRBJ1-6
v_gene: TRBV5-1
CDR3aa: ASSWGQYISNSPLH

j_gene: TRBJ1-2
v_gene: TRBV29-1
CDR3aa: SVSQGLGYT

j_gene: TRBJ2-5
v_gene: TRBV19
CDR3aa: ASSFTGSPQETQY

j_gene: TRBJ2-5
v_gene: TRBV20-1
CDR3aa: SANRPETQY

j_gene: TRBJ2-3
v_gene: TRBV9
CDR3aa: ASSVGARTDTQY

j_gene: TRBJ1-5
v_gene: TRBV6-5
CDR3aa: ASSYGLTGKAD

j_gene: TRBJ2-5
v_gene: TRBV7-3
CDR3aa: ASSLTGQGRETQY

j_gene: TRBJ1-3
v_gene: TRBV7-9
CDR3aa: ASSPQGASGNTIY

j_gene: TRBJ1-4
v_gene: TRBV4-1
CDR3aa: ASSQDPFNEKLF

j_gene: TRBJ2-7
v_gene: TRBV19
CDR3aa: ASSFLEGSYEQY

j_gene: TRBJ1-1
v_gene: TRBV6-5
CDR3aa: ASSYGAPPTEAF

j_gene: TRBJ1-3
v_gene: TRBV7-3
CDR3aa: ASSSQGGTGNTIY

j_gene: TRBJ2-5
v_gene: TRBV2
CDR3aa: ATHKSSGGRQTQY

j_gene: TRBJ1-1
v_gene: TRBV19
CDR3aa: ASTKPGQGARVKAF

j_gene: TRBJ1-2
v_gene: TRBV5-6
CDR3aa: ASSRMDRGLYGYT

j_gene: TRBJ1-6
v_gene: TRBV30
CDR3aa: AYGQGISPLH

j_gene: TRBJ2-5
v_gene: TRBV3-1/TRBV3-2
CDR3aa: ASSHLDTEETQY